What follows is one T cell receptor (beta chain) and its context. Its antigen is unknown. Base-call qualities are not available, and no considerably larger clone is one nucleotide away. The germline V gene (reference sequence) yields MNHEY for CDR1 and SMNVEV for CDR2. The CDR3, cysteine through phenylalanine, is 18 amino acids long. CDR3 DNA is the only sequence kept; it has 54 bases, read in frame from the first base. V trim: 1 base; J trim: 0 bases; unmatched bases: 10. In the prospective study, participants were about 18 to 90 years old, resided in around 25 geographic areas of the United States, and were enrolled through a virtual design. Cohort assignment in the prospective study relied on participant-reported clinical history from a screening survey and a study questionnaire. Recovered participants in ImmuneRACE Cohort 3 were defined as having two consecutive negative NP/OP PCR tests, clearance from a healthcare professional, or resolution of symptoms. Mobile phlebotomists in the prospective study collected whole blood, serum and a nasopharyngeal or oropharyngeal swab from every participant. Additional blood draws and questionnaires over a 2-month period could optionally be provided by prospective study participants. Before DNA extraction, blood samples from the prospective study were shipped at room temperature or frozen.

TCRbeta CDR3 regions were amplified from genomic DNA by means of the immunoSEQ Assay, a bias-controlled multiplex PCR. The study's processing was this. Within the assay, amplification of reference gene primers was used to estimate how many nucleated cells each sample contained. To quantify the absolute abundance of each unique TCRbeta CDR3 rearrangement, sequence reads were collapsed and filtered. For each sample, productive Simpson clonality was calculated as the square root of Simpson's diversity index over productive rearrangements. TCRdb obtained this table from immuneACCESS and retained in-frame rearrangements with V and J assigned. These tables miss some clones; where compared with another copy, unresolved V genes account for less than half of the shortfall, and the remainder is unexplained. V, J and clone size are those of that table, while D and trimming were read from the DNA. The sample data list 250,000 or so clones, and about 90% of these were observed just once. 10% to 11% of the sample comes from the top ten.

This record belongs to a study of blood T cell repertoires in COVID-19 (dated by TCRdb to the early 2020s). About the full investigation: The collaborator samples originated in the United States, Italy and Spain and spanned the acute and convalescent phases of COVID-19. The sample metadata nearly always contained a de-identified subject ID, COVID-19 status, age in years and sex. Deeply sampled blood TCRbeta repertoires from subjects exposed to, actively infected with, or recovered from COVID-19 were included in the dataset. The samples were drawn from the first 160 participants of the ongoing ImmuneRACE study and from 1,200 or so subjects provided by 6 global collaborators. The prospective study material was composed of cDNA or gDNA derived from T cells, B-cell-depleted T cells, or PBMCs. Where HLA class I and class II types were available, the types were taken from metadata supplied by the sample provider, not from assay-based typing. The repertoires were released in a freely available public database intended as a resource for research on the immune response to SARS-CoV-2.

The research as a whole found: Clinical and demographic metadata were provided uncurated, with the amount varying by source and participant.

Source material: PBMCs or T cells enriched from blood (not recorded which). The rearrangement combines TRBV27 with TRBJ2-3, with TRBD2 identical over 7 junction bases. The sequence came from a man aged 25 to 40 who had recovered from COVID-19. The DNA sequence is given as TGTGCCAGCAGTTTATGGGGGGAGAGCGGGGCTAGCACAGATACGCAGTATTTT. Its protein reads: CASSLWGESGASTDTQYF.